The rows below give T cell receptor beta chains drawn from one sample of a study of shared clonotypes between healthy human individuals. Sequencing used immunoSEQ multiplex PCR; TCRdb keeps in-frame clones, though not all of them. This table has about 2.5 million clones, just under 95% appearing once. The sequenced material came from naive CD4+ T cells from PBMCs. Receptors were obtained from a man between 18 and 29 years old in good health. Some clones in this sample may be carry-over from other donors' samples. The CDR3 runs from the conserved cysteine through the conserved F or W. Fields, in order: CDR3 protein, CDR3 DNA, D gene, J gene, V gene, CDR3 length, clone size. The D gene is left open where the match is weak. Clone size is not always given. Where it is, it says once, few, many or a class for expanded clones.

CDR3: CASSLALGPGDGYTF; DNA: TGCGCCAGCAGCTTGGCGCTGGGACCCGGGGATGGCTACACCTTC; D: NA; J: TRBJ1-2; V: TRBV5-1; length: 15; size: once
CDR3: CASSSNRVMNTEAFF; DNA: TGTGCCAGCAGCTCAAACAGGGTCATGAACACTGAAGCTTTCTTT; D: NA; J: TRBJ1-1; V: TRBV7-2; length: 15; size: few
CDR3: CASSSDRRGTEAFF; DNA: TGTGCCAGCAGTTCCGACAGGCGTGGCACTGAAGCTTTCTTT; D: NA; J: TRBJ1-1; V: TRBV27; length: 14; size: NA
CDR3: CASSLPTLTSGKFEQYF; DNA: TGTGCCAGCAGCCTACCAACTTTGACTAGCGGAAAATTCGAGCAGTACTTC; D: TRBD2; J: TRBJ2-7; V: TRBV28; length: 17; size: once
CDR3: CASSLAGEDTQYF; DNA: TGTGCCAGCAGCTTGGCAGGGGAAGATACGCAGTATTTT; D: NA; J: TRBJ2-3; V: TRBV7-9; length: 13; size: NA
CDR3: CASSLGTLPGGNYGYTF; DNA: TGTGCCAGCAGCTTGGGGACTCTACCCGGGGGGAACTATGGCTACACCTTC; D: NA; J: TRBJ1-2; V: TRBV13; length: 17; size: NA
CDR3: CASSYRQINGELFF; DNA: TGTGCCAGCAGTTACAGGCAGATCAACGGGGAGCTGTTTTTT; D: NA; J: TRBJ2-2; V: TRBV6-5; length: 14; size: NA
CDR3: CASSPPALAGGGEQFF; DNA: TGTGCCAGCTCACCACCGGCCCTAGCGGGAGGAGGTGAGCAGTTCTTC; D: TRBD2; J: TRBJ2-1; V: TRBV18; length: 16; size: once
CDR3: CASSSTLGGGGPVYEQFF; DNA: TGTGCCAGCAGTTCGACCCTAGGGGGGGGAGGGCCAGTCTATGAGCAGTTCTTC; D: NA; J: TRBJ2-1; V: TRBV28; length: 18; size: NA
CDR3: CASSLRAGVSQETQYF; DNA: TGTGCCAGCAGTTTAAGGGCGGGAGTCAGCCAAGAGACCCAGTACTTC; D: TRBD2; J: TRBJ2-5; V: TRBV28; length: 16; size: NA
CDR3: CATRPSGRYEQYF; DNA: TGTGCCACCAGGCCTAGCGGGAGATACGAGCAGTACTTC; D: TRBD2; J: TRBJ2-7; V: TRBV15; length: 13; size: NA
CDR3: CASRSRNQPQHF; DNA: TGTGCCAGCAGGTCGCGCAATCAGCCCCAGCATTTT; D: NA; J: TRBJ1-5; V: TRBV28; length: 12; size: few
CDR3: CASSLGQGASRDTQYF; DNA: TGCGCCAGCAGCTTGGGGCAGGGGGCCTCCCGGGATACGCAGTATTTT; D: TRBD1; J: TRBJ2-3; V: TRBV5-1; length: 16; size: NA
CDR3: CASSGDTRGSYEQYF; DNA: TGTGCCAGCAGCGGTGACACTCGCGGCTCCTACGAGCAGTACTTC; D: NA; J: TRBJ2-7; V: TRBV9; length: 15; size: NA
CDR3: CASSSLLPTDTQYF; DNA: TGTGCCAGCAGTAGTCTTCTTCCCACAGATACGCAGTATTTT; D: NA; J: TRBJ2-3; V: TRBV2; length: 14; size: NA
CDR3: CASSQGTRANYGYTF; DNA: TGTGCCAGCAGCCAAGGGACAAGAGCTAACTATGGCTACACCTTC; D: NA; J: TRBJ1-2; V: TRBV4-2; length: 15; size: NA
CDR3: CASSPQGQNTEAFF; DNA: TGTGCCAGCAGTCCCCAGGGACAGAACACTGAAGCTTTCTTT; D: NA; J: TRBJ1-1; V: TRBV6-5; length: 14; size: NA
CDR3: CASSIGGRALYEQYF; DNA: TGTGCCAGTAGTATAGGCGGGAGGGCCCTCTACGAGCAGTACTTC; D: TRBD2; J: TRBJ2-7; V: TRBV19; length: 15; size: NA
CDR3: CAISRDRGAYEQYF; DNA: TGTGCCATCAGCCGGGACAGGGGGGCCTACGAGCAGTACTTC; D: TRBD1; J: TRBJ2-7; V: TRBV10-3; length: 14; size: NA
CDR3: CASSILAATIGQPQHF; DNA: TGTGCCAGTAGTATTCTGGCAGCCACGATAGGTCAGCCCCAGCATTTT; D: NA; J: TRBJ1-5; V: TRBV19; length: 16; size: NA
CDR3: CASSRIAGANTGELFF; DNA: TGTGCCAGCAGTCGGATAGCGGGAGCAAACACCGGGGAGCTGTTTTTT; D: TRBD2; J: TRBJ2-2; V: TRBV27; length: 16; size: once
CDR3: CASSSAMAPYEQYF; DNA: TGTGCCAGCAGCTCAGCAATGGCCCCCTACGAGCAGTACTTC; D: NA; J: TRBJ2-7; V: TRBV5-4; length: 14; size: once
CDR3: CASSVSSGSYEQYF; DNA: TGTGCCAGCAGCGTTTCGAGCGGGAGTTACGAGCAGTACTTC; D: TRBD2; J: TRBJ2-7; V: TRBV9; length: 14; size: NA
CDR3: CASSLGTGSGETQYF; DNA: TGCGCCAGCAGCTTGGGGACAGGCTCGGGAGAGACCCAGTACTTC; D: TRBD1; J: TRBJ2-5; V: TRBV5-1; length: 15; size: NA
CDR3: CASSGRVGEQFF; DNA: TGTGCCAGCAGTGGCAGGGTGGGGGAGCAGTTCTTC; D: NA; J: TRBJ2-1; V: TRBV2; length: 12; size: NA
CDR3: CASSLLQNTEAFF; DNA: TGTGCCAGCAGCTTATTGCAGAACACTGAAGCTTTCTTT; D: NA; J: TRBJ1-1; V: TRBV7-9; length: 13; size: NA
CDR3: CASSDRSWGETQYF; DNA: TGTGCCAGCAGCGATCGGAGTTGGGGGGAGACCCAGTACTTC; D: NA; J: TRBJ2-5; V: TRBV9; length: 14; size: NA
CDR3: CASSSTGGFTEAFF; DNA: TGTGCCAGCAGCTCGACGGGGGGGTTCACTGAAGCTTTCTTT; D: NA; J: TRBJ1-1; V: TRBV11-2; length: 14; size: NA
CDR3: CASSGQGARVGGELFF; DNA: TGTGCCAGCAGCGGACAGGGGGCGCGAGTCGGCGGGGAGCTGTTTTTT; D: TRBD1; J: TRBJ2-2; V: TRBV7-2; length: 16; size: NA
CDR3: CASSHGTSGRKTQYF; DNA: TGTGCCAGCAGTCATGGGACTAGCGGGAGAAAGACCCAGTACTTC; D: TRBD2; J: TRBJ2-5; V: TRBV28; length: 15; size: NA
CDR3: CASSPQRNEKLFF; DNA: TGTGCCAGCTCACCTCAGCGTAATGAAAAACTGTTTTTT; D: NA; J: TRBJ1-4; V: TRBV18; length: 13; size: once
CDR3: CASSRGQAGANVLTF; DNA: TGCGCCAGCAGTCGGGGACAAGCTGGGGCCAACGTCCTGACTTTC; D: NA; J: TRBJ2-6; V: TRBV5-1; length: 15; size: NA
CDR3: CASSEARRNTEAFF; DNA: TGTGCCAGCAGTGAAGCGCGTAGGAACACTGAAGCTTTCTTT; D: NA; J: TRBJ1-1; V: TRBV2; length: 14; size: NA
CDR3: CASSLGTQETQYF; DNA: TGTGCCAGCAGCTTAGGGACACAAGAGACCCAGTACTTC; D: NA; J: TRBJ2-5; V: TRBV7-3; length: 13; size: NA
CDR3: CASSQDRRQDYGYTF; DNA: TGCGCCAGCAGCCAAGATCGCAGACAAGACTATGGCTACACCTTC; D: NA; J: TRBJ1-2; V: TRBV4-3; length: 15; size: NA
CDR3: CASSLLGQKNQPQHF; DNA: TGTGCCAGCAGTTTATTAGGACAAAAAAATCAGCCCCAGCATTTT; D: NA; J: TRBJ1-5; V: TRBV27; length: 15; size: NA
CDR3: CSAVDGSQETQYF; DNA: TGCAGCGCCGTGGACGGCTCCCAAGAGACCCAGTACTTC; D: NA; J: TRBJ2-5; V: TRBV29-1; length: 13; size: once
CDR3: CATSRAGTGVGEQFF; DNA: TGTGCCACCAGTAGAGCCGGGACAGGGGTAGGTGAGCAGTTCTTC; D: TRBD1; J: TRBJ2-1; V: TRBV15; length: 15; size: NA
CDR3: CSGRTGGEQYF; DNA: TGCAGCGGTAGGACAGGGGGCGAGCAGTACTTC; D: TRBD1; J: TRBJ2-7; V: TRBV29-1; length: 11; size: NA
CDR3: CASSSVGGPGNTIYF; DNA: TGCGCCAGCAGCTCGGTCGGGGGGCCAGGAAACACCATATATTTT; D: NA; J: TRBJ1-3; V: TRBV5-1; length: 15; size: NA
CDR3: CASSDVLGNQPQHF; DNA: TGTGCCAGCAGTGACGTACTCGGCAATCAGCCCCAGCATTTT; D: NA; J: TRBJ1-5; V: TRBV2; length: 14; size: NA
CDR3: CASSVESGRYEQYF; DNA: TGTGCCAGCAGCGTAGAATCAGGGCGGTACGAGCAGTACTTC; D: NA; J: TRBJ2-7; V: TRBV9; length: 14; size: NA
CDR3: CASSPRRQRSVEQYF; DNA: TGTGCCAGCAGCCCGAGGCGACAGCGATCCGTCGAGCAGTACTTC; D: NA; J: TRBJ2-7; V: TRBV5-6; length: 15; size: NA
CDR3: CASSSGIQGVTDTQYF; DNA: TGTGCCAGCAGCAGCGGGATACAGGGGGTCACAGATACGCAGTATTTT; D: NA; J: TRBJ2-3; V: TRBV27; length: 16; size: NA
CDR3: CASSLFQDTQYF; DNA: TGTGCCAGCAGTTTGTTTCAAGATACGCAGTATTTT; D: NA; J: TRBJ2-3; V: TRBV28; length: 12; size: NA
CDR3: CASRVTGTGRYNEQFF; DNA: TGTGCCAGCAGGGTAACAGGGACAGGGCGCTACAATGAGCAGTTCTTC; D: TRBD1; J: TRBJ2-1; V: TRBV28; length: 16; size: NA
CDR3: CASSKETAGVATNEKLFF; DNA: TGTGCCAGCAGCAAAGAGACGGCGGGCGTTGCAACTAATGAAAAACTGTTTTTT; D: NA; J: TRBJ1-4; V: TRBV21-1; length: 18; size: NA
CDR3: CASSLGSERAHGNEQFF; DNA: TGTGCCAGCAGCCTTGGGTCCGAGCGGGCCCATGGGAATGAGCAGTTCTTC; D: NA; J: TRBJ2-1; V: TRBV9; length: 17; size: NA
CDR3: CASSLKLAGTTDTQYF; DNA: TGTGCCAGCAGCTTGAAACTAGCGGGTACGACAGATACGCAGTATTTT; D: TRBD2; J: TRBJ2-3; V: TRBV5-4; length: 16; size: NA